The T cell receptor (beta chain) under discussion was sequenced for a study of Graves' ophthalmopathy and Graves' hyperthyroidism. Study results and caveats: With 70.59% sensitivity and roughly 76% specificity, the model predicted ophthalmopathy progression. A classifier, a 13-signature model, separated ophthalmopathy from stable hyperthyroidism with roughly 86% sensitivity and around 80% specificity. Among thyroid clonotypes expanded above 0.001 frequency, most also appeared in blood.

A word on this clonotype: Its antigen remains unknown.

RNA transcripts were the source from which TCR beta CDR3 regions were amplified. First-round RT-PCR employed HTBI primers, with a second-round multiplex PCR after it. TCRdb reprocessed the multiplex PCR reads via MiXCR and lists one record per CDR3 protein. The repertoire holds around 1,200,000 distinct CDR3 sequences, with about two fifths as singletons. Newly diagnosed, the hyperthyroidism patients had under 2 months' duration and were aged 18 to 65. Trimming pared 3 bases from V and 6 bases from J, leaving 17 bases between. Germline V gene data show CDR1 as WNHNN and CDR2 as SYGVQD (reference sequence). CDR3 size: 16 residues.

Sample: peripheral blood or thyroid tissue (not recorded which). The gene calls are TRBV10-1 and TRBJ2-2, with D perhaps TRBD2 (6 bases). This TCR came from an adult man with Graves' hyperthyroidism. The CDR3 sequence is CASSEGKRAAPGELFF. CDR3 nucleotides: TGCGCCAGCAGTGAAGGGAAGCGGGCGGCTCCCGGGGAGCTGTTTTTT.